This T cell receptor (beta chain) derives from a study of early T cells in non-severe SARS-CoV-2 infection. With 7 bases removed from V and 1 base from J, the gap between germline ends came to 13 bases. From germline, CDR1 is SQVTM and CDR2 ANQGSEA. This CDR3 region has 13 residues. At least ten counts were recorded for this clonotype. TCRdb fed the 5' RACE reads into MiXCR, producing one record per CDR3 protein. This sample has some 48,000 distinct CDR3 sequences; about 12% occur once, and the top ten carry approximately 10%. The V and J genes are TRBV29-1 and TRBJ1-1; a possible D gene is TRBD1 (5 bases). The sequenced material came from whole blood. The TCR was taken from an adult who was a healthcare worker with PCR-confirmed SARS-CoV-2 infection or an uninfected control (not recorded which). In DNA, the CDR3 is TGCAGCGCCGCGGCGGGGACGAACACTGAAGCTTTCTTT. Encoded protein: CSAAAGTNTEAFF.